This TCR beta chain was found in a study of T-cell reconstitution after alpha-beta-depleted transplantation in children (dated by TCRdb to 2016 to 2017). In the study overall: T-cell immune reconstitution after TCRalphabeta/CD19-depleted allogeneic hematopoietic cell transplantation in children was quantitatively tracked in the study by means of TCR repertoire profiling.

Library preparation was by PCR. Sequenced using an Illumina HiSeq 2500. To normalize quantification of the TCRbeta repertoire, the TCR libraries were built with molecular barcoding that relied on unique molecular identifiers. TCRdb ran its own pipeline on the public reads, namely fastp trimming at Q25 and MiXCR clone calling, and kept in-frame beta chains. Merged by CDR3 protein, the rows form single entries marked with the most common genes and DNA. The sample profile shows about 360,000 distinct CDR3 sequences; 13% of them were found once. 4.3% of the sample goes to the ten largest clones. The CDR3 spans 13 residues, from the cysteine through the phenylalanine. The entry retains the CDR3 DNA only, 39 bases that are in frame from base 1. V was cut back by 1 base and J by 9 bases, leaving a gap of 10 bases between them. CDR1 and CDR2 are read off the germline V gene as SGHVS and FNYEAQ. This clonotype was seen a handful of times. The clone's antigen remains unknown. Base qualities were left out, and no much larger clone turns up one base away.

In this chain, TRBV7-6 is recombined with TRBJ1-5, with the D gene uncertain. This clonotype was sampled from a human donor who donated a stem cell graft to a child with Fanconi anemia. This sample comprised PBMCs, obtained from the stem cell graft. The sequenced DNA: TGTGCCAGCAGCTTAGAAAAGGTCGGGCCCCAGCATTTT. Translation gives CASSLEKVGPQHF.